This T cell receptor beta chain was captured in a study of control samples from healthy donors and cancer patients. V lost 5 bases and J lost 7; bases outside the gene matches: 10. This CDR3 contains 16 residues. Germline CDR1 is LNHDA and CDR2 is SQIVND (reference sequence). The repertoire was sequenced with immunoSEQ multiplex PCR; TCRdb's copy has only in-frame clones and lacks some. The sample records fewer than 200,000 clones, approximately 90% being singletons. This chain joins TRBV19 and TRBJ2-5, with 13 positions matching TRBD2. What was sequenced was blood. This clonotype originated in a man aged 30 to 39 in good health. CDR3 nucleotide sequence: TGTGCCAGTAGTGCCGGGACTAGCGGGACGCTCGGGACCCAGTACTTC. Protein: CASSAGTSGTLGTQYF. Combining the CDR3 with reference TRBV19 and TRBJ2-5 gives the whole variable domain DGGITQSPKYLFRKEGQNVTLSCEQNLNHDAMYWYRQDPGQGLRLIYYSQIVNDFQKGDIAEGYSVSREKKESFPLTVTSAQKNPTAFYLCASSAGTSGTLGTQYFGPGTRLLVL.